These 8 T cell receptor beta chains share one sample of origin, sequenced in a study of beta chain features in type 1 diabetes. Every bit of the isolated RNA underwent reverse transcription, so sequencing read expressed TCRB transcripts. TCRdb's table, derived via immunoSEQ multiplex PCR, lists solely in-frame clones and lacks some. The sample yields hundreds of thousands of clones, roughly a sixth seen once. What was sequenced was naive CD4+ T cells from blood. These receptor sequences come from a man aged 18 to 30 in good health.

A word on this clone: This may arise from a read error, as a much more abundant clone is one base away. The chain carries TRBV5-4 and TRBJ2-1; tentative D call: TRBD1 (5 bases). Trimming took 0 bases from V and 0 from J, leaving 7 bases between them. Germline CDR1 reads SGHNT; CDR2 reads YYREEE (reference sequence). The CDR3 is 15 amino acids. This CDR3 reads CASSLDRTSYNEQFF. The CDR3 DNA follows: TGTGCCAGCAGCTTGGACAGGACCTCCTACAATGAGCAGTTCTTC. Using reference TRBV5-4 and TRBJ2-1 for the parts outside the CDR3, the full variable domain is ETGVTQSPTHLIKTRGQQVTLRCSSQSGHNTVSWYQQALGQGPQFIFQYYREEENGRGNFPPRFSGLQFPNYSSELNVNALELDDSALYLCASSLDRTSYNEQFFGPGTRLTVL.

This clone has a count of ten or more. The V gene is TRBV13, the J gene TRBJ2-5; no definite D call. The CDR3 has 11 amino acids. The V gene lost 5 bases and the J gene lost 7 bases, with 8 bases spanning the gap. Looked up from germline, CDR1 is PRHDT and CDR2 is FYEKMQ (reference sequence). CDR3 residues: CASSVIGTQYF. CDR3 sequence (DNA): TGTGCCAGCAGCGTAATCGGGACCCAGTACTTC.

This clone was detected only a few times. The chain combines TRBV18 with TRBJ2-3; D remains ambiguous. The CDR3 loop spans 12 amino acids. Germline-derived CDR1 and CDR2 are KGHSH and LQKENI. The V end lost 2 bases, the J end lost 5 bases, and 5 bases lay between the germline ends. The CDR3 loop reads CASSPLLDTQYF. The CDR3 nucleotides are TGTGCCAGCTCACCATTATTAGATACGCAGTATTTT.

This clone occurred a few times. The rearrangement joins TRBV10-3 to TRBJ1-1; tentative D call: TRBD1 (5 bases). Deletions cut 6 bases from V and 8 bases from J, with 16 bases between. The CDR3 has 13 residues. Germline CDR1 and CDR2: ENHRY and SYGVKD. This CDR3 is CAISGIKTAEAFF. The CDR3 DNA reads as TGTGCCATCAGCGGTATTAAGACAGCAGAAGCTTTCTTT.

The sample holds a few counts of this clone. The chain links TRBV4-3 to TRBJ2-7; 8 bases match TRBD1. Losses at the gene ends were 6 bases for V and 2 bases for J; bases not matched to a gene: 6. Germline values: CDR1 LGHNA, CDR2 YSLEER. This CDR3 has 14 amino acids. CDR3 protein: CASSSGQGTYEQYF. The DNA of the CDR3 is TGCGCCAGCAGTTCCGGACAGGGAACCTACGAGCAGTACTTC.

The genes are TRBV19 and TRBJ2-7; possibly TRBD2 for D (6 bases). With 5 bases removed from V and 3 bases from J, the gap between germline ends came to 17 bases. Germline loops: CDR1 LNHDA, CDR2 SQIVND (reference sequence). CDR3 size: 15 residues. The CDR3 nucleotides are TGTGCCAGTAGTCGCCTCACGGGGGACCACTACGAGCAGTACTTC. Protein: CASSRLTGDHYEQYF.

The V and J genes are TRBV4-3 and TRBJ2-1; 9 bases agree with TRBD1. The CDR3 is 17 amino acids. Germline-derived CDR1 and CDR2 are LGHNA and YSLEER. Unmatched junction bases numbered 9, after V lost 0 bases and J lost 6 bases. The CDR3 DNA reads as TGCGCCAGCAGCCAAGAGCGGGCCGGACAGGGGACCAATGAGCAGTTCTTC. Translating gives CASSQERAGQGTNEQFF.

A single count supports this clone. The V call is TRBV28, the J call TRBJ1-4, with D unresolved. This CDR3 is built from 14 residues. Germline CDR1 reads MDHEN; CDR2 reads SYDVKM. The V and J ends lost 1 base and 5 bases respectively, with 8 bases between them. CDR3 sequence: CASSLYVLNEKLFF. CDR3 bases: TGTGCCAGCAGTTTATATGTCCTGAATGAAAAACTGTTTTTT.